The next 32 T cell receptor beta chains were all read from a single sample in a study of blood T cell repertoires in COVID-19. Assay used: immunoSEQ multiplex PCR; TCRdb lists only in-frame clones, some missing. The sample gives some 360,000 clones, around 87% of which show up once; roughly 2% is in the top ten. The sample consisted of peripheral blood. These receptor sequences come from a woman in her fifties or sixties with COVID-19, enrolled during active disease.

The chain combines TRBV18 with TRBJ1-1, with D unresolved. Per the germline V gene, CDR1 is KGHSH and CDR2 is LQKENI. Trimming took off 5 bases at V and 5 bases at J, with 12 bases between the two ends. This CDR3 is built from 13 residues. The CDR3 region has the DNA TGTGCCAGCTCAGACCGGGAGCTAACTGAAGCTTTCTTT. It yields the protein CASSDRELTEAFF.

The chain carries TRBV5-1 and TRBJ1-3, with 7 bases aligning to TRBD1. Germline CDR1 is SGHRS and CDR2 is YFSETQ. V lost 0 bases to trimming and J lost 4 bases; unmatched junction nucleotides: 1. This CDR3 is 14 amino acids long. The CDR3 nucleotides read TGCGCCAGCAGCTTGGGGGACAGAGGAAACACCATATATTTT. Protein sequence: CASSLGDRGNTIYF.

The rearrangement uses TRBV28 and TRBJ1-2, with TRBD1 as a possible D gene (5 bases). This CDR3 contains 15 residues. The germline CDR1 and CDR2 sequences are MDHEN and SYDVKM. Trimming took off 2 bases at V and 5 bases at J, with 15 bases between the two ends. CDR3 DNA sequence: TGTGCCAGCAGTTTAAGCGGGGGGGGTGAATATGGCTACACCTTC. The encoded protein is CASSLSGGGEYGYTF.

The chain employs TRBV7-2 and TRBJ2-7; TRBD2 matches at 12 bases. Germline CDR1 is SGHTA and CDR2 is FQGNSA. V dropped 3 bases and J dropped 8; count of bases not matched to a gene: 8. The CDR3 sequence is 15 residues long. Written as DNA, the CDR3 is TGTGCCAGCAGCTTTAGACTAGCGGGGGAGCACCAGCAGTACTTC. Protein sequence: CASSFRLAGEHQQYF.

V is TRBV2 and J is TRBJ1-5, with 9 bases aligning to TRBD1. V was pared by 5 bases and J by 0 bases, with 8 bases of the junction left unmatched. Germline values: CDR1 SNHLY, CDR2 FYNNEI. The CDR3 extends over 17 amino acids. The chain's CDR3 is CASSRGQGQGSNQPQHF. The CDR3 region has the DNA TGTGCCAGCAGTCGAGGACAGGGGCAGGGTAGCAATCAGCCCCAGCATTTT.

The chain links TRBV9 to TRBJ2-1; 12 bases are shared with TRBD2. V lost 1 base to trimming and J lost 2 bases; unmatched junction nucleotides: 4. Germline CDR1 and CDR2: SGDLS and YYNGEE. The CDR3 contains 17 residues. The CDR3 DNA is TGTGCCAGCAGCGTATCTACTAGCGGGGGGCCCTACAATGAGCAGTTCTTC. It translates to CASSVSTSGGPYNEQFF. The variable domain in full, completed from reference TRBV9 and TRBJ2-1, reads DSGVTQTPKHLITATGQRVTLRCSPRSGDLSVYWYQQSLDQGLQFLIQYYNGEERAKGNILERFSAQQFPDLHSELNLSSLELGDSALYFCASSVSTSGGPYNEQFFGPGTRLTVL.

The V call is TRBV6-6, the J call TRBJ1-6, with D possibly matching TRBD1 (6 bases). Trimming cost V 7 bases and J 7 bases, with 17 bases left between them. CDR1 and CDR2 from the germline V gene are MNHNY and SVGAGI (reference sequence). The length of the CDR3 is 15 residues. The CDR3 protein is CASNVIGGANSPLHF. In nucleotides, the CDR3 is TGTGCCAGCAATGTAATAGGGGGTGCGAATTCACCCCTCCACTTT.

This clone was recorded a few times. The gene calls are TRBV7-9 and TRBJ1-2; 8 nucleotides agree with TRBD1. Per germline, CDR1 SEHNR and CDR2 FQNEAQ (reference sequence). With 5 bases clipped from V and 4 bases from J, the junction kept 3 bases outside the gene matches. CDR3 length: 13 residues. The CDR3 sequence: CASSIGQGYGYTF. Written as DNA, the CDR3 is TGTGCCAGCAGCATCGGACAGGGCTATGGCTACACCTTC.

The chain has TRBV10-2 and TRBJ1-3; a weak D match, TRBD1 (6 bases). V lost 5 bases and J 6 bases, leaving 17 bases between the germline ends. This CDR3 spans 15 amino acids. Looked up from germline, CDR1 is WSHSY and CDR2 is SAAADI. The CDR3 region has the DNA TGCGCCAGCAGTTCTGGGACATACCTTGCAAACACCATATATTTT. As protein: CASSSGTYLANTIYF.

The chain is built from TRBV7-3 and TRBJ2-3; 7 nucleotides match TRBD2. This CDR3 is built from 16 residues. V shed 5 bases and J 0 bases; nucleotides not matched to a gene: 8. Germline V CDR1 and CDR2: SGHTA, FQGTGA. The CDR3, as DNA: TGTGCCAGCAGCCCCGGGCGGGGGACTAGCACAGATACGCAGTATTTT. Residues: CASSPGRGTSTDTQYF.

The chain couples TRBV3-1 (or the pseudogene TRBV3-2) to TRBJ1-5; D is ambiguous. The length of the CDR3 is 15 residues. V lost 0 bases and J lost 6, with 12 bases in between. Germline assignment: CDR1 LGHDT and CDR2 YNNKEL (reference sequence). The CDR3 protein is CASSQDLRRSQPQHF. The CDR3 bases are TGTGCCAGCAGCCAAGATTTAAGGAGATCTCAGCCCCAGCATTTT.

This rearrangement joins TRBV7-9 to TRBJ1-1, with 7 bases that match TRBD1. The CDR3 has 14 residues. V shed 7 bases, J shed 1 base, and the junction held 6 bases outside the gene matches. Germline CDR1 SEHNR, CDR2 FQNEAQ (reference sequence). In DNA form, the CDR3 reads TGTGCCAGCACCCTGACAGGGCCGAACACTGAAGCTTTCTTT. It codes for CASTLTGPNTEAFF.

This clone appeared a single time. The V call is TRBV7-3, the J call TRBJ2-2; 11 bases match TRBD2. Germline V lookup: CDR1 SGHTA, CDR2 FQGTGA. This CDR3 spans 19 amino acids. Trimming cost V 5 bases and J 1 base; bases outside gene matches: 12. The CDR3 sequence: CASSPRVGLAGGNTGELFF. In DNA, the CDR3 is TGTGCCAGCAGCCCAAGAGTTGGGCTAGCGGGGGGGAACACCGGGGAGCTGTTTTTT.

J is TRBJ2-3 and V is TRBV5-1; 9 nucleotides agree with TRBD2. Trimming took 3 bases from V and 6 from J; bases not matched to a gene: 8. Germline-derived CDR1 and CDR2 are SGHRS and YFSETQ. The CDR3 loop spans 15 amino acids. The CDR3 protein is CASSSEAGGGDTQYF. The CDR3 DNA sequence: TGCGCCAGCAGCTCCGAAGCGGGGGGAGGCGATACGCAGTATTTT.

V is TRBV2 and J is TRBJ1-4, with TRBD1 as a possible D gene (6 bases). There are 15 residues in the CDR3. The ends were cut back, 7 bases at V and 7 bases at J, with 19 bases in the middle. Germline V gene data show CDR1 as SNHLY and CDR2 as FYNNEI. CDR3 in DNA: TGTGCCAGCAAGCCTTCCGGGACACCGATTGAAAAACTGTTTTTT. Amino acids: CASKPSGTPIEKLFF.

The chain uses TRBV7-2 and TRBJ1-2; 7 bases align to TRBD1. Germline V gene lookup returns CDR1 SGHTA and CDR2 FQGNSA. This CDR3 is 14 amino acids long. The V segment lost 1 base and the J segment 8 bases; nucleotides outside the gene matches: 7. CDR3 region: CASSLGGQDRGYTF. The CDR3 DNA reads as TGTGCCAGCAGCTTAGGAGGACAGGACCGGGGCTACACCTTC. Variable domain in full (rest from reference TRBV7-2 and TRBJ1-2): GAGVSQSPSNKVTEKGKDVELRCDPISGHTALYWYRQSLGQGLEFLIYFQGNSAPDKSGLPSDRFSAERTGGSVSTLTIQRTQQEDSAVYLCASSLGGQDRGYTFGSGTRLTVV.

The chain links TRBV11-1 to TRBJ2-7; TRBD2 matches at 8 bases. Germline loops: CDR1 SGHAT, CDR2 FQDESV (reference sequence). V was pared by 1 base and J by 6 bases, with 8 bases of the junction left unmatched. The CDR3 runs 15 residues. In DNA, the CDR3 is TGTGCCAGCAGCTTAGATAGCGGGGTAATCGGCGAGCAGTACTTC. It translates to CASSLDSGVIGEQYF.

This rearrangement joins TRBV19 to TRBJ1-1; 9 bases agree with TRBD1. Germline trimming cut 4 bases from V and 5 bases from J; bases unmatched to any gene: 8. Germline CDR1 is LNHDA and CDR2 is SQIVND (reference sequence). This CDR3 is built from 15 residues. The CDR3 DNA sequence: TGTGCCAGTAGTACGGGACAGGGAGTGGAGACTGAAGCTTTCTTT. As protein: CASSTGQGVETEAFF.

The CDR3 coding sequence is TGTGCCAGTAATACAGGGTTCTCTGAGCAGTTCTTC. As protein: CASNTGFSEQFF. This sequence joins TRBV27 and TRBJ2-1; perhaps TRBD1 as D (6 bases). This CDR3 has 12 amino acids. The V end lost 9 bases, the J end lost 9 bases, and 15 bases lay between the germline ends. Germline values: CDR1 MNHEY, CDR2 SMNVEV (reference sequence).

The chain employs TRBV5-1 and TRBJ2-1; 9 bases map to TRBD2. The CDR3 runs to 15 residues. Germline CDR1 reads SGHRS; CDR2 reads YFSETQ. V shed 4 bases and J 9 bases; nucleotides not matched to a gene: 11. CDR3 nucleotides: TGCGCCAGCAGCCAAAGGGTAGGACTAGCGATTGAGCAGTTCTTC. It is translated as CASSQRVGLAIEQFF.

V usage is TRBV15 and J usage is TRBJ2-3; D not certain. The CDR3 loop spans 14 amino acids. Germline V gene data show CDR1 as LNHNV and CDR2 as YYDKDF (reference sequence). V was shortened by 0 bases and J by 8 bases, with 12 bases between the two germline ends. The CDR3 nucleotides read TGTGCCACCAGCAGAGATGCCGTAGTAAGTACGCAGTATTTT. Amino acids: CATSRDAVVSTQYF. Supplemented by reference TRBV15 and TRBJ2-3, the full variable domain reads DAMVIQNPRYQVTQFGKPVTLSCSQTLNHNVMYWYQQKSSQAPKLLFHYYDKDFNNEADTPDNFQSRRPNTSFCFLDIRSPGLGDTAMYLCATSRDAVVSTQYFGPGTRLTVL.

V gene TRBV6-2 or TRBV6-3 combines with J gene TRBJ1-1; D unclear. Per the germline V gene, CDR1 is MNHEY and CDR2 is SVGEGT. CDR3 length: 14 residues. Deletions cut 0 bases from V and 0 bases from J, with 5 bases between. The CDR3 region is CASSYSNMNTEAFF. DNA for the CDR3: TGTGCCAGCAGTTACTCTAACATGAACACTGAAGCTTTCTTT.

The rearrangement uses TRBV6-5 and TRBJ2-3; weak D call: TRBD2 (5 bases). Germline assignment: CDR1 MNHEY and CDR2 SVGAGI. V was trimmed by 2 bases and J by 3 bases, leaving 12 bases between them. The CDR3 contains 15 residues. The CDR3 spells CASSYKEGGTDTQYF. CDR3 bases: TGTGCCAGCAGTTACAAAGAGGGTGGAACAGATACGCAGTATTTT.

The CDR3 DNA reads as TGTGCCAGCAGTTTAGGCAGGGTATATGGCTACACCTTC. It translates to CASSLGRVYGYTF. The chain carries TRBV28 and TRBJ1-2; a possible D gene is TRBD1 (5 bases). The germline gives CDR1 MDHEN, CDR2 SYDVKM. Trimming took off 2 bases at V and 5 bases at J, with 9 bases between the two ends. This CDR3 has 13 residues.

The chain couples TRBV7-9 to TRBJ1-2; D is possibly TRBD1 (5 bases). CDR1 and CDR2 from the germline V gene are SEHNR and FQNEAQ (reference sequence). Trimming left V 2 bases short and J 7 bases short, with 17 bases between. CDR3 length: 15 amino acids. The CDR3 DNA reads as TGTGCCAGCAGCTTAAATGAGCGGGGACGGTTTGGCTACACCTTC. It is translated as CASSLNERGRFGYTF.

CDR3 amino acids: CASGPGTASYNEQFF. In DNA, the CDR3 is TGTGCTAGTGGGCCCGGGACAGCCTCCTACAATGAGCAGTTCTTC. The V call is TRBV12-5, the J call TRBJ2-1, with TRBD1 matching 7 bases. Germline values: CDR1 LGHNT, CDR2 FRNRAP. The CDR3 is made up of 15 amino acids. Trimming took 6 bases from V and 0 from J; bases not matched to a gene: 5.

This rearrangement joins TRBV2 to TRBJ2-1, with D possibly TRBD2 on 7 matching bases. V was pared by 6 bases and J by 8 bases, with 20 bases between. This CDR3 has 15 residues. The V gene's germline CDR1 is SNHLY and CDR2 FYNNEI. Here the CDR3 reads CASSVPRGGRDEQFF. In DNA, the CDR3 is TGTGCCAGCAGCGTTCCGCGCGGGGGCCGGGATGAGCAGTTCTTC.

The CDR3 loop is CAWSVGGYTGELFF. In DNA, the CDR3 is TGTGCCTGGAGTGTTGGCGGGTACACCGGGGAGCTGTTTTTT. The chain carries TRBV30 and TRBJ2-2; tentatively, D is TRBD2 (5 bases). Germline assignment: CDR1 GTSNPN and CDR2 SVGIG (reference sequence). The germline V and J ends were trimmed by 0 bases and 3 bases, with 8 bases remaining between them. CDR3 length: 14 residues.

The V gene is TRBV6-5, the J gene TRBJ2-1, with D unclear. V lost 11 bases, J lost 4 bases, and 18 bases lay in between. The CDR3 has 14 amino acids. In germline, CDR1 is MNHEY, CDR2 SVGAGI. The CDR3 sequence: CAVSSALRYNEQFF. CDR3 DNA: TGTGCCGTCTCATCCGCGCTGAGGTACAATGAGCAGTTCTTC.

J is TRBJ2-1 and V is TRBV12-3 or TRBV12-4; 12 bases map to TRBD1. The CDR3 runs 12 residues. The V gene end was trimmed by 5 bases and the J gene end by 14 bases; junction bases not matched to a gene: 4. The CDR3 nucleotides read TGTGCCAGCAGTGGGACAGGGGGCGCTGAGTTCTTC. This translates into CASSGTGGAEFF.

This clone was detected only once. This chain uses TRBV12-3 or TRBV12-4 with TRBJ1-2; the D is unclear. The germline V and J ends were trimmed by 3 bases and 10 bases, with 12 bases remaining between them. This CDR3 has 12 amino acids. This CDR3 is CASSFPQRAYTF. In nucleotides, the CDR3 is TGTGCCAGCAGTTTTCCGCAGAGGGCCTACACCTTC.

This clone occurred once. This chain connects TRBV5-1 to TRBJ2-1; 10 nucleotides align to TRBD2. The CDR3 has 16 residues. Germline CDR1 and CDR2: SGHRS and YFSETQ. Trimming took 3 bases from V and 8 from J; bases not matched to a gene: 11. CDR3 sequence (DNA): TGCGCCAGCAGCTCAACTAGCGGGGCTTGGGGGTATGAGCAGTTCTTC. Protein: CASSSTSGAWGYEQFF.